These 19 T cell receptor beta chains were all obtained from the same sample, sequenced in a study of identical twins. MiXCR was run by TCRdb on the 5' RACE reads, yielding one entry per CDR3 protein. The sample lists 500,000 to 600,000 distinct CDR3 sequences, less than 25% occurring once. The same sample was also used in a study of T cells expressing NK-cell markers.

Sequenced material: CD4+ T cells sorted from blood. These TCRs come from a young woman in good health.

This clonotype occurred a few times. For the CDR3, the DNA is TGCGCCAGCAGCCCCGGACAGGGGGGAATCTCTTCTTTCTTT. This sequence encodes CASSPGQGGISSFF. V is TRBV5-1 and J is TRBJ1-1, with TRBD1 matching 10 bases. Germline trimming cut 4 bases from V and 12 bases from J; bases unmatched to any gene: 12. Germline lookup yields CDR1 SGHRS and CDR2 YFSETQ. The CDR3 consists of 14 residues. Looking up the rest from reference TRBV5-1 and TRBJ1-1 gives the full variable domain: KAGVTQTPRYLIKTRGQQVTLSCSPISGHRSVSWYQQTPGQGLQFLFEYFSETQRNKGNFPGRFSGRQFSNSRSEMNVSTLELGDSALYLCASSPGQGGISSFFGQGTRLTVV.

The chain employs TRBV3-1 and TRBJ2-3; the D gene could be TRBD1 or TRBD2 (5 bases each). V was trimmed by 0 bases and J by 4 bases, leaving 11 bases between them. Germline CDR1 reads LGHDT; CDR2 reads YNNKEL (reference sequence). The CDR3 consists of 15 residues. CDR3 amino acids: CASSQDRARADTQYF. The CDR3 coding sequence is TGTGCCAGCAGCCAAGACAGGGCGCGGGCAGATACGCAGTATTTT.

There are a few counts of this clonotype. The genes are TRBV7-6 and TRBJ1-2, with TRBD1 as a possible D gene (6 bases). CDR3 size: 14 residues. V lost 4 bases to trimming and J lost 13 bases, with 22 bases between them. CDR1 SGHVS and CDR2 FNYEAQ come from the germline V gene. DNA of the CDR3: TGTGCCAGCAGCTCGACAGGTCCTCAGGGGTTTCGCACCTTC. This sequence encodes CASSSTGPQGFRTF.

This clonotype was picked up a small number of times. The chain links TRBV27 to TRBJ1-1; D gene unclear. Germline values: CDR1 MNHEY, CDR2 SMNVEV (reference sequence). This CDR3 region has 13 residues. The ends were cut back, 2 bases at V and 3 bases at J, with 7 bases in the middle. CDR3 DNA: TGTGCCAGCAGTTTACAGGTCGACACTGAAGCTTTCTTT. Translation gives CASSLQVDTEAFF.

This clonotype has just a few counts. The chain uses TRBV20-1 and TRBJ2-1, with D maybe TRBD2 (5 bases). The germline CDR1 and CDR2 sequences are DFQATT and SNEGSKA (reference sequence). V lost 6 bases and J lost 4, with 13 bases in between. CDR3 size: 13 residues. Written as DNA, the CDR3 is TGCAGTGCCCCTGGTGCGGGTTACAATGAGCAGTTCTTC. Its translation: CSAPGAGYNEQFF.

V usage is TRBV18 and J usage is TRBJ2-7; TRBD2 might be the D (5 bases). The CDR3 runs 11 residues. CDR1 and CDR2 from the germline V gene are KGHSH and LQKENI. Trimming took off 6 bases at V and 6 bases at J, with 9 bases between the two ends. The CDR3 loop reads CASSTGSEQYF. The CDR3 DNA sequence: TGTGCCAGCTCCACGGGGAGCGAGCAGTACTTC.

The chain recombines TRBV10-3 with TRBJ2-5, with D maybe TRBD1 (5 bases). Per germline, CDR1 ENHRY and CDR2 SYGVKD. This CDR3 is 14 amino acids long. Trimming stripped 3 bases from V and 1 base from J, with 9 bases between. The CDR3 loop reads CAISDRVPQETQYF. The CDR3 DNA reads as TGTGCCATCAGTGACAGGGTCCCCCAAGAGACCCAGTACTTC.

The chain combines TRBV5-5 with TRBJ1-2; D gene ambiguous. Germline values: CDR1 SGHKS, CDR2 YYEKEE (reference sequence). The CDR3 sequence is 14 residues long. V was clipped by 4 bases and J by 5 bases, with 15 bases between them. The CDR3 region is CASSPGGTKYGYTF. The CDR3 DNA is TGTGCCAGCAGCCCCGGTGGCACCAAGTATGGCTACACCTTC.

CDR3 residues: CSARRGSAYEQYF. CDR3 nucleotides: TGCAGTGCTAGAAGGGGTAGCGCCTACGAGCAGTACTTC. The chain carries TRBV20-1 and TRBJ2-7; D is possibly TRBD1 or TRBD2 (5 bases each). This CDR3 is built from 13 residues. Germline V CDR1 and CDR2: DFQATT, SNEGSKA (reference sequence). V lost 2 bases to trimming and J lost 2 bases, with 10 bases between them.

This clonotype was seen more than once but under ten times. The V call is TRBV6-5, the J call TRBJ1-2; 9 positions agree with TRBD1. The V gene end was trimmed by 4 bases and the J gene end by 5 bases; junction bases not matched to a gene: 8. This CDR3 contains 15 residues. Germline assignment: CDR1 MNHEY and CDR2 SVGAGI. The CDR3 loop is CASSSPGTGRYGYTF. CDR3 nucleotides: TGTGCCAGCAGTTCCCCCGGGACAGGGAGATATGGCTACACCTTC.

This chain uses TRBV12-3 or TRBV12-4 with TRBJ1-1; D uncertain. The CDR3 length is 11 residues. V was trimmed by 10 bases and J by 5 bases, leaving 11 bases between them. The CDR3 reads CATKTGTEAFF. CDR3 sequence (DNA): TGTGCCACAAAGACCGGGACTGAAGCTTTCTTT.

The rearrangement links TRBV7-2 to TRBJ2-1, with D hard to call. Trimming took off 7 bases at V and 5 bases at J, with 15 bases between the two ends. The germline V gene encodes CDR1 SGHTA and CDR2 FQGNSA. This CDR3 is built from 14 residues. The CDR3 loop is CASTREAGDNEQFF. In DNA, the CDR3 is TGTGCCAGCACCCGAGAGGCAGGAGACAATGAGCAGTTCTTC.

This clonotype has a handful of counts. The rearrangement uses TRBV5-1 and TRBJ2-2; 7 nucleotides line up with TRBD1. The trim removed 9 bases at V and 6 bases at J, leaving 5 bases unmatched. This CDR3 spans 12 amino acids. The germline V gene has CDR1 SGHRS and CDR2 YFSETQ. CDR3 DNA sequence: TGCGCCACCCGACAGGGTCCCGGGGAGCTGTTTTTT. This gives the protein CATRQGPGELFF.

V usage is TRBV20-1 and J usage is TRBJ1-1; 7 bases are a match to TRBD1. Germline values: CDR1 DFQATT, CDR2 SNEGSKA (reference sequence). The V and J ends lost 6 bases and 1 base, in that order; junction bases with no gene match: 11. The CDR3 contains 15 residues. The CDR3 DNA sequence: TGCAGTGCCCCCATCCGGGACAGATGGAACACTGAAGCTTTCTTT. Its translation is CSAPIRDRWNTEAFF.

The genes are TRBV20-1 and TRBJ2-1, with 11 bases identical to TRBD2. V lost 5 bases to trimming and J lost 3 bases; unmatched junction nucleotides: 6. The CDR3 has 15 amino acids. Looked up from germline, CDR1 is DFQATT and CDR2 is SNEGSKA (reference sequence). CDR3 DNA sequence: TGCAGTGCTTATAAGACTAGCGGGAACTACAATGAGCAGTTCTTC. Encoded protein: CSAYKTSGNYNEQFF.

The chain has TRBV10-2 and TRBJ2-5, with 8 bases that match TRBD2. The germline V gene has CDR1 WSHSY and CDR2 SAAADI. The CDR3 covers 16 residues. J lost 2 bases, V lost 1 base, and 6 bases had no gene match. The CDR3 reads CASSEWFSGAQETQYF. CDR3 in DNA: TGCGCCAGCAGTGAGTGGTTTAGCGGGGCACAAGAGACCCAGTACTTC.

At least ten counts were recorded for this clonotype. DNA of the CDR3: TGTGCCAGCAGTTCCCCCCCAGGGTGGACAGATACGCAGTATTTT. Translation gives CASSSPPGWTDTQYF. The chain uses TRBV7-8 and TRBJ2-3; weak D call: TRBD1 (5 bases). Trimming shortened V by 6 bases and J by 3 bases, and 16 bases separated the two germline ends. The CDR3 runs 15 residues. Germline loops: CDR1 SGHVS, CDR2 FQNEAQ.

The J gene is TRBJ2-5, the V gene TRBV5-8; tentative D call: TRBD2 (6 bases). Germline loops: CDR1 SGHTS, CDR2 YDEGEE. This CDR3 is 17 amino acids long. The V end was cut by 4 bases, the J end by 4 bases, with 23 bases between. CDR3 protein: CASSLPPGSSALETQYF. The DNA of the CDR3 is TGTGCCAGCAGCCTCCCCCCGGGGTCTAGCGCCCTAGAGACCCAGTACTTC.

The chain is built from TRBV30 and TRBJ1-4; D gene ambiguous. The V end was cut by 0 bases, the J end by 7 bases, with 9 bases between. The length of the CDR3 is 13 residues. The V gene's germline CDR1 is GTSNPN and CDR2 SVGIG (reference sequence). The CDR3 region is CAWSVRLAEKLFF. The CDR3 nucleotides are TGTGCCTGGAGTGTACGACTTGCTGAAAAACTGTTTTTT.